This TCR beta chain originates from a study of T cell responses to AZD1222 COVID-19 vaccine. Findings and caveats of the study: Nearly half of unique spike-specific TCRs reportedly avoided B.1.351 and B.1.1.7 mutated regions. The span of vaccine-associated CD4 TCRs extended across spike, with dominance at 160-218 and 743-854. Repertoire sampling was restricted to post-peak T cell response timepoints. Clonal diversity was possibly underestimated, and the donors were mostly white British, with more females.

Notes on this clone: What it recognizes is unknown.

This CDR3 region has 14 residues. Trimming took off 0 bases at V and 8 bases at J, with 13 bases between the two ends. CDR1 and CDR2 (germline): MGHRA, YSYEKL. Data came from immunoSEQ multiplex PCR; TCRdb stores just in-frame clones and leaves some out. Of approximately 160,000 clones in the sample, just over 90% are singletons; the top ten hold 1.1%. The sequence was obtained from an adult who received the AZD1222 COVID-19 vaccine. Sequencing was performed on peripheral blood, taken 28 days after the second AZD1222 dose. The V gene is TRBV4-1, the J gene TRBJ1-1; unclear D gene. CDR3 amino acids: CASSQDWAVGEAFF. In DNA form, the CDR3 reads TGCGCCAGCAGCCAAGATTGGGCAGTCGGGGAAGCTTTCTTT.